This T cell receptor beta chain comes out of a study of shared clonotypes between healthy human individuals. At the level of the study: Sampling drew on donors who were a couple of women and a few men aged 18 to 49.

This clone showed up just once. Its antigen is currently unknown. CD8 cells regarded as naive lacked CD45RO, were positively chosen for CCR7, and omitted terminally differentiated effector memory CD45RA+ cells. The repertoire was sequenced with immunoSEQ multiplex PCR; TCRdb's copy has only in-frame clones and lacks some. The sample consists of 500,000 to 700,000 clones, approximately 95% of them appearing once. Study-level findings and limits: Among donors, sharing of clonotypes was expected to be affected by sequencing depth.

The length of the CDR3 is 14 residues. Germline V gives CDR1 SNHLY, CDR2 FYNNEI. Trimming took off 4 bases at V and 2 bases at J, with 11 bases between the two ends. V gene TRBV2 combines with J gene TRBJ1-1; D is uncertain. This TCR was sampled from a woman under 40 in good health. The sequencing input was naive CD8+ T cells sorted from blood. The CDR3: CASSVGAINTEAFF. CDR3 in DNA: TGTGCCAGCAGTGTGGGAGCTATAAACACTGAAGCTTTCTTT.